This T cell receptor beta chain stems from a study of metastatic and nonmetastatic thyroid tumors. Study-wide context: Both malignant and benign thyroid patients supplied peripheral blood and tumor or nodule tissue samples, across which the repertoires of these patients were then compared.

With respect to this clone: The antigen is undetermined. This may be a read error, as it is one base from a much larger clone.

Every patient was untreated before thyroid surgery. In the study's own analysis: The distant-metastasis classifier for papillary thyroid cancer was built from CDR3 differences across clinicopathological groups. TCRdb re-clonotyped the PCR reads via MiXCR. For this entry, the V and J calls and clone size follow TCRdb and not the study's own pipeline. The sample records 30,000 to 35,000 clones, approximately 30% being singletons. CDR1 and CDR2 (germline): SGHTA, FQGNSA. The CDR3 is made up of 15 amino acids. The V and J ends lost 0 bases and 2 bases respectively, with 8 bases between them. The study's findings and limits: In blood and tumor, TCR beta diversity was reportedly significantly higher in malignant thyroid tumors than in benign nodules.

V is TRBV7-2 and J is TRBJ2-1; D might be TRBD2 (5 bases). The TCR originated in a female donor with papillary thyroid cancer or a benign thyroid nodule (not recorded which). Some clones in this sample may be carry-over from other donors' samples. Sequencing input: blood. The CDR3 is CASSLAGRPYNEQFF. CDR3 sequence (DNA): TGTGCCAGCAGCTTAGCAGGGAGACCCTACAATGAGCAGTTCTTC.